The 24 T cell receptor beta chains below all came from one sample that was sequenced in a study of cytomegalovirus exposure and HLA in healthy donors. A multiplex PCR was run with 60 Vbeta primers and 13 Jbeta primers. Sequenced by immunoSEQ multiplex PCR; TCRdb stores in-frame clones only, minus some. Among roughly 130,000 clones listed, 61% were seen once. What was sequenced was PBMCs. Receptors originate from a male donor in good health and CMV-seronegative.

This clone was detected only once. V gene TRBV5-5 combines with J gene TRBJ2-6; the D gene is possibly TRBD1 (7 bases). The CDR3 is made up of 18 amino acids. The germline V gene encodes CDR1 SGHKS and CDR2 YYEKEE (reference sequence). The V end was cut by 4 bases, the J end by 1 base, with 18 bases between. CDR3 sequence reads: CASSGGGSPGSGANVLTF. Written as DNA, the CDR3 is TGTGCCAGCAGCGGAGGGGGCTCTCCGGGATCTGGGGCCAACGTCCTGACTTTC. Full variable domain (remainder filled in from reference TRBV5-5 and TRBJ2-6): DAGVTQSPTHLIKTRGQQVTLRCSPISGHKSVSWYQQVLGQGPQFIFQYYEKEERGRGNFPDRFSARQFPNYSSELNVNALLLGDSALYLCASSGGGSPGSGANVLTFGAGSRLTVL.

This clone was seen a handful of times. The chain recombines TRBV7-3 with TRBJ2-5; 7 positions agree with TRBD1. Matching the DNA end better, TRBJ2-7 makes the J call doubtful. The CDR3 is made up of 16 amino acids. Per the germline V gene, CDR1 is SGHTA and CDR2 is FQGTGA. CDR3 sequence (DNA): TGTGCCAGCAGCTTAGACGGGACAGCACTTCCCCGCGAGCAGTACTTC. Amino acid sequence: CASSLDGTALPREQYF.

V is TRBV2 and J is TRBJ2-2; D not resolved. The length of the CDR3 is 14 residues. Trimming took 1 base from V and 7 from J, leaving 10 bases between them. CDR1 and CDR2 (germline): SNHLY, FYNNEI. In DNA form, the CDR3 reads TGTGCCAGCAGTGAAGGGGCCTCTATCGGGGAGCTGTTTTTT. It translates to CASSEGASIGELFF. The full variable domain, in which reference TRBV2 and TRBJ2-2 provide the parts outside the CDR3, is EPEVTQTPSHQVTQMGQEVILRCVPISNHLYFYWYRQILGQKVEFLVSFYNNEISEKSEIFDDQFSVERPDGSNFTLKIRSTKLEDSAMYFCASSEGASIGELFFGEGSRLTVL.

This CDR3 reads CASSTGVGANVLTF. CDR3 nucleotides: TGTGCCAGTAGTACGGGGGTTGGGGCCAACGTCCTGACTTTC. The V gene is TRBV19, the J gene TRBJ2-6; a possible D gene is TRBD2 (6 bases). Germline values: CDR1 LNHDA, CDR2 SQIVND (reference sequence). This CDR3 spans 14 amino acids. V lost 4 bases and J 3 bases, leaving 7 bases between the germline ends.

This clone was observed a handful of times. This chain uses TRBV19 with TRBJ2-5, with 9 bases fitting TRBD1. The CDR3 has 14 residues. CDR1 is LNHDA and CDR2 is SQIVND in the germline V gene (reference sequence). Losses at the gene ends were 7 bases for V and 6 bases for J; bases not matched to a gene: 9. CDR3 sequence (DNA): TGTGCCAGTACCGGGACAGGGCAGAGGCAGACCCAGTACTTC. This translates into CASTGTGQRQTQYF.

The rearrangement uses TRBV28 and TRBJ1-2; TRBD1 is a possible D gene (5 bases). CDR3 length equals 13 residues. The V gene's germline CDR1 is MDHEN and CDR2 SYDVKM. The V and J ends lost 10 bases and 0 bases respectively, with 12 bases between them. The CDR3 coding sequence is TGTGCCACCCAGGGAACCACTAACTATGGCTACACCTTC. This gives the protein CATQGTTNYGYTF.

This clone has more than one count but fewer than ten. The chain recombines TRBV4-3 with TRBJ1-4, with TRBD1 matching over 7 bases. V lost 3 bases and J lost 8; bases outside the gene matches: 6. The CDR3 has 14 amino acids. Per the germline V gene, CDR1 is LGHNA and CDR2 is YSLEER. Written as DNA, the CDR3 is TGCGCCAGCAGCCAGGGAACAGGGGACGAAAAACTGTTTTTT. It specifies CASSQGTGDEKLFF.

This clone was counted between two and nine times. The V call is TRBV9, the J call TRBJ2-7; a possible D gene is TRBD2 (5 bases). CDR3 length: 15 residues. V lost 0 bases and J 3 bases, leaving 13 bases between the germline ends. Germline values: CDR1 SGDLS, CDR2 YYNGEE. The CDR3 reads CASSVGGLDRYEQYF. CDR3 coding DNA: TGTGCCAGCAGCGTAGGCGGGTTGGACCGCTACGAGCAGTACTTC.

The rearrangement joins TRBV7-3 to TRBJ1-2; D remains unclear. The germline CDR1 and CDR2 sequences are SGHTA and FQGTGA. This CDR3 spans 13 amino acids. V was shortened by 2 bases and J by 2 bases, with 6 bases between the two germline ends. The CDR3 sequence: CASSLGQNYGYTF. Here the CDR3 DNA reads TGTGCCAGCAGCTTAGGGCAGAACTATGGCTACACCTTC.

This clone was detected only a few times. CDR3 region: CASRKQGSNSPLHF. The CDR3 DNA follows: TGTGCCAGCAGGAAACAGGGAAGTAATTCACCCCTCCACTTT. J is TRBJ1-6 and V is TRBV11-2; D might be TRBD1 (6 bases). The germline CDR1 and CDR2 sequences are SGHAT and FQNNGV. This CDR3 comprises 14 residues. Trimming left V 6 bases short and J 6 bases short, with 12 bases between.

The chain recombines TRBV5-4 with TRBJ2-2; tentative D call: TRBD2 (5 bases). The V gene's germline CDR1 is SGHNT and CDR2 YYREEE (reference sequence). V was cut by 4 bases and J by 7 bases, with 17 bases left in between. The CDR3 contains 15 residues. CDR3 sequence (DNA): TGTGCCAGCAGCAGAGCGGACCCTAGTGACGGGGAGCTGTTTTTT. Its translation: CASSRADPSDGELFF.

The chain has TRBV7-8 and TRBJ1-4; perhaps TRBD1 as D (5 bases). Trimming took 9 bases from V and 8 from J, leaving 13 bases between them. The CDR3 spans 12 residues. The V gene's germline CDR1 is SGHVS and CDR2 FQNEAQ. The CDR3, as DNA: TGTGCCAGTTCCGTGGGGCCCGAAAAACTGTTTTTT. Translating it yields CASSVGPEKLFF.

This clone was observed a handful of times. V usage is TRBV6-6 and J usage is TRBJ2-7, with D possibly TRBD2 on 7 matching bases. CDR1 and CDR2 (germline): MNHNY, SVGAGI (reference sequence). The CDR3 has 13 residues. V lost 10 bases and J 3 bases, leaving 16 bases between the germline ends. The CDR3 bases are TGTGCCACCCTAGGGAGGGGGGACTACGAGCAGTACTTC. The encoded protein is CATLGRGDYEQYF.

The V call is TRBV10-1, the J call TRBJ1-5, with 8 bases that match TRBD1. After removal of 10 bases from V and 4 bases from J, the junction contained 3 bases not matched to a gene. Looked up from germline, CDR1 is WNHNN and CDR2 is SYGVQD (reference sequence). This CDR3 contains 12 residues. The CDR3 sequence: CATRQGNQPQHF. CDR3 DNA sequence: TGCGCCACCCGACAGGGGAATCAGCCCCAGCATTTT.

The J gene is TRBJ1-5, the V gene TRBV5-8, with TRBD1 as a possible D gene (5 bases). With 4 bases removed from V and 0 bases from J, the gap between germline ends came to 14 bases. CDR1 and CDR2 (germline): SGHTS, YDEGEE. The length of the CDR3 is 16 residues. The CDR3 DNA follows: TGTGCCAGCAGCCCGGACACGTCCTATAGCAATCAGCCCCAGCATTTT. It encodes CASSPDTSYSNQPQHF.

The chain joins TRBV7-6 to TRBJ1-4; D unclear. This CDR3 spans 13 amino acids. The V end lost 5 bases, the J end lost 8 bases, and 12 bases lay between the germline ends. From germline, CDR1 is SGHVS and CDR2 FNYEAQ. The CDR3 coding sequence is TGTGCCAGCAGCGCCCGGGGAGGCGAAAAACTGTTTTTT. This codes for CASSARGGEKLFF. The whole variable domain, remainder taken from reference TRBV7-6 and TRBJ1-4, is GAGVSQSPRYKVTKRGQDVALRCDPISGHVSLYWYRQALGQGPEFLTYFNYEAQQDKSGLPNDRFSAERPEGSISTLTIQRTEQRDSAMYRCASSARGGEKLFFGSGTQLSVL.

This rearrangement joins TRBV6-5 to TRBJ2-1, with 8 bases aligning to TRBD1. Germline V gene lookup returns CDR1 MNHEY and CDR2 SVGAGI. The CDR3 loop spans 13 amino acids. V lost 4 bases to trimming and J lost 8 bases; unmatched junction nucleotides: 4. The CDR3 coding sequence is TGTGCCAGCAGTTCCCCAGGGGGCGATGAGCAGTTCTTC. Translation: CASSSPGGDEQFF.

J is TRBJ1-6 and V is TRBV2, with D possibly TRBD1 on 6 matching bases. There are 15 residues in the CDR3. V shed 4 bases and J shed 4 bases, with 11 bases lying between them. Germline V CDR1 and CDR2: SNHLY, FYNNEI. The CDR3 is CASSAAGAYNSPLHF. The CDR3 DNA reads as TGTGCCAGCAGTGCGGCAGGGGCATATAATTCACCCCTCCACTTT.

V and J are TRBV15 and TRBJ1-4, with D unclear. The CDR3 sequence is 12 residues long. V shed 4 bases and J shed 8 bases, with 8 bases lying between them. Germline V gives CDR1 LNHNV, CDR2 YYDKDF (reference sequence). CDR3 nucleotide sequence: TGTGCCACCAGCATCTCAGAAGAAAAACTGTTTTTT. Translated: CATSISEEKLFF.

The chain is built from TRBV5-4 and TRBJ2-1, with 7 bases lining up with TRBD2. The V gene end was trimmed by 2 bases and the J gene end by 5 bases; junction bases not matched to a gene: 4. This CDR3 comprises 14 residues. Germline assignment: CDR1 SGHNT and CDR2 YYREEE (reference sequence). CDR3 in DNA: TGTGCCAGCAGCTTAGGGACTACCGACAATGAGCAGTTCTTC. Translating gives CASSLGTTDNEQFF.

This clone appeared a few times. The junction departs from germline at one end; a sequencing error may be responsible. This chain uses TRBV13 with TRBJ2-3; 13 nucleotides align to TRBD2. Germline loops: CDR1 PRHDT, CDR2 FYEKMQ (reference sequence). The CDR3 has 17 residues. The CDR3 loop reads CASRLPQGLAGTDTQYF. DNA for the CDR3: TGTGCCAGCCGCTTACCCCAGGGACTAGCGGGAACAGATACGCAGTATTTT.

This clone was seen more than once but under ten times. This chain links TRBV2 with TRBJ1-2, with D perhaps matching TRBD1 (5 bases). This CDR3 is built from 14 residues. Germline CDR1 reads SNHLY; CDR2 reads FYNNEI. V gave up 3 bases and J gave up 7 bases, with 15 bases separating them. This CDR3 reads CASSDFGGPAGYTF. The DNA for the CDR3 is TGTGCCAGCAGTGATTTCGGGGGTCCTGCTGGCTACACCTTC.

This clone came up once. The chain combines TRBV18 with TRBJ1-1, with a weak D call TRBD1 (5 bases). The V gene lost 6 bases and the J gene lost 6 bases, with 20 bases spanning the gap. The CDR3 runs 15 residues. Germline V CDR1 and CDR2: KGHSH, LQKENI. The CDR3 here is CASSPEQVVGSEAFF. The CDR3 coding sequence is TGTGCCAGCTCCCCCGAACAGGTGGTAGGATCTGAAGCTTTCTTT.

The CDR3 region is CASSLDLRGRSSYEQYF. Written as DNA, the CDR3 is TGCGCCAGCAGCTTGGATCTCCGGGGAAGGTCCTCCTACGAGCAGTACTTC. The chain is built from TRBV5-1 and TRBJ2-7; TRBD2 might be the D (5 bases). CDR1 and CDR2 (germline): SGHRS, YFSETQ. The ends were cut back, 0 bases at V and 0 bases at J, with 16 bases in the middle. The CDR3 sequence is 17 residues long. The variable domain in full, completed from reference TRBV5-1 and TRBJ2-7, reads KAGVTQTPRYLIKTRGQQVTLSCSPISGHRSVSWYQQTPGQGLQFLFEYFSETQRNKGNFPGRFSGRQFSNSRSEMNVSTLELGDSALYLCASSLDLRGRSSYEQYFGPGTRLTVT.